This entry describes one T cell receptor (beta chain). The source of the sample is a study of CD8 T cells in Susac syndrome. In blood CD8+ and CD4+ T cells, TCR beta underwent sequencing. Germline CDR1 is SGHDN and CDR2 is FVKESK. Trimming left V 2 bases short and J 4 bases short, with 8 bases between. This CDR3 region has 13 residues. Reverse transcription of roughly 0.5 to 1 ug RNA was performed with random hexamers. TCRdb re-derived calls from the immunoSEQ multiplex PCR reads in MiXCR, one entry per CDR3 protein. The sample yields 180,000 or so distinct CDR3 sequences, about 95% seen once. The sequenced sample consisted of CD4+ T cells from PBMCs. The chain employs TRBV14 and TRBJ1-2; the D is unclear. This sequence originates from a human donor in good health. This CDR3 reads CASSQRVSYGYTF. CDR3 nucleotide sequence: TGTGCCAGCAGCCAACGGGTGAGCTATGGCTACACCTTC.